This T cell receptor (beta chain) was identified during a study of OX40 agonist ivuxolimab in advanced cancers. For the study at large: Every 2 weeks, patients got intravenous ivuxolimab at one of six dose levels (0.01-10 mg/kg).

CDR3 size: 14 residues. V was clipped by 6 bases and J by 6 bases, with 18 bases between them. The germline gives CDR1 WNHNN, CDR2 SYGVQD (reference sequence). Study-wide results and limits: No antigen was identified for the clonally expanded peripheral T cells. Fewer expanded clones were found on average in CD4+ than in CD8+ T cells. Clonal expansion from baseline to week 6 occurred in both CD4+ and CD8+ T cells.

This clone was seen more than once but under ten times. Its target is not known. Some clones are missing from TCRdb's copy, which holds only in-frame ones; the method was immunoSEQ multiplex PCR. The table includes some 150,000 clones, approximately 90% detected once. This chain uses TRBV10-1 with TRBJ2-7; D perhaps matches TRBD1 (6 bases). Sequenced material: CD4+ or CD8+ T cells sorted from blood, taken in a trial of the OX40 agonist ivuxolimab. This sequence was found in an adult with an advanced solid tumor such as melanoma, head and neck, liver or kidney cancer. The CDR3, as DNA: TGCGCCAGCAGACTCCGGGACAAACTTCGCGAGCAGTACTTC. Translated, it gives CASRLRDKLREQYF.